The sequence of this T cell receptor beta chain was determined in a study of blood T cell repertoires in COVID-19. Study information: The origin of the acute and convalescent COVID-19 samples was the United States, Italy and Spain. From T cells, B-cell-depleted T cells, or PBMCs came the material, which was cDNA or gDNA.

Per the original methods: Nucleated cell counts were estimated from reference gene primer amplification. Repertoires were generated with immunoSEQ multiplex PCR, while TCRdb's copy carries only in-frame clones and drops some. V and J calls and clone size are given by that table; D and trimming were obtained from the DNA. The table has some 240,000 clones, around 90% seen once. The length of the CDR3 is 13 residues. V was trimmed by 2 bases and J by 4 bases, leaving 6 bases between them. Per germline, CDR1 MNHEY and CDR2 SVGAGI. The source material was peripheral blood. This sequence was found in a man aged 55 to 70 who had recovered from COVID-19. The rearrangement links TRBV6-5 to TRBJ1-3, with D unclear. Written as DNA, the CDR3 is TGTGCCAGCAGTTACCTCAGGGGAAACACCATATATTTT. Its protein product is CASSYLRGNTIYF.